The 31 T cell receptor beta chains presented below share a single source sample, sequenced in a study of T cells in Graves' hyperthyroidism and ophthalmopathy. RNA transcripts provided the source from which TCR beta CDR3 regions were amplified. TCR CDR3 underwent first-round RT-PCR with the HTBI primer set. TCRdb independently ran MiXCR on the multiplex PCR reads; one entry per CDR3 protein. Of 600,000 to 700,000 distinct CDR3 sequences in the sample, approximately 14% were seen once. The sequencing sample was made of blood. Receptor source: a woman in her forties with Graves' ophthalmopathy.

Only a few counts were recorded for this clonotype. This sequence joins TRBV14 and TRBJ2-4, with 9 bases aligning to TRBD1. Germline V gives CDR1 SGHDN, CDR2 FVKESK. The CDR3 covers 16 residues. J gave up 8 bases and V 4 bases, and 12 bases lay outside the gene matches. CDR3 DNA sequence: TGTGCCAGCAGCCCCCGACAGGGGGAGAAAGAGGACATTCAGTACTTC. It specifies CASSPRQGEKEDIQYF.

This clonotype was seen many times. The DNA for the CDR3 is TGTGCCAGCAGCACTGTCGGGGTTTCTGAAGCTTTCTTT. It encodes CASSTVGVSEAFF. The J gene is TRBJ1-1, the V gene TRBV7-9; no definite D call. Germline V CDR1 and CDR2: SEHNR, FQNEAQ (reference sequence). The CDR3 loop spans 13 amino acids. The V end lost 5 bases, the J end lost 6 bases, and 13 bases lay between the germline ends.

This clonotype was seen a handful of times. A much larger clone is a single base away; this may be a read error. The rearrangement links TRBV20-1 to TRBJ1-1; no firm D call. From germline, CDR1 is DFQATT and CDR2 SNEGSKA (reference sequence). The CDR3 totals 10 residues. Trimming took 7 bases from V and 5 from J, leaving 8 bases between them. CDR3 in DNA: TGCAGTGTCCCGGCAACTGAAGCTTTCTTT. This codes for CSVPATEAFF.

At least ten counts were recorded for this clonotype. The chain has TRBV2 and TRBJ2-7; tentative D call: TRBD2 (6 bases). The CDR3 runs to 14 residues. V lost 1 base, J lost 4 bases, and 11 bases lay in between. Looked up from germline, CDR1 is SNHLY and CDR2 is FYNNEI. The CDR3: CASSEDGSRYEQYF. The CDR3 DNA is TGTGCCAGCAGTGAAGACGGGAGTCGATACGAGCAGTACTTC. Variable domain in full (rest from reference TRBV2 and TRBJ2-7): EPEVTQTPSHQVTQMGQEVILRCVPISNHLYFYWYRQILGQKVEFLVSFYNNEISEKSEIFDDQFSVERPDGSNFTLKIRSTKLEDSAMYFCASSEDGSRYEQYFGPGTRLTVT.

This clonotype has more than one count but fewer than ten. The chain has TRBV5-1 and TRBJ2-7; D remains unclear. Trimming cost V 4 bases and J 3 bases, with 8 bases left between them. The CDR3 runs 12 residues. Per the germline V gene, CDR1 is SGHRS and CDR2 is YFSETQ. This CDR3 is CASSLNDYEQYF. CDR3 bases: TGCGCCAGCAGCCTCAACGACTACGAGCAGTACTTC. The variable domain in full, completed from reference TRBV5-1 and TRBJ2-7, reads KAGVTQTPRYLIKTRGQQVTLSCSPISGHRSVSWYQQTPGQGLQFLFEYFSETQRNKGNFPGRFSGRQFSNSRSEMNVSTLELGDSALYLCASSLNDYEQYFGPGTRLTVT.

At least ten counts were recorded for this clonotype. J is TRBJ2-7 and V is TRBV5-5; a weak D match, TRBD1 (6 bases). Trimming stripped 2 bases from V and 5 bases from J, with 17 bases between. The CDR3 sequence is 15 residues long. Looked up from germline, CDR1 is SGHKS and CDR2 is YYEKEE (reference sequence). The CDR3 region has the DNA TGTGCCAGCAGCTTCACCGAACCTCAGGGGCACGAGCAGTACTTC. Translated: CASSFTEPQGHEQYF.

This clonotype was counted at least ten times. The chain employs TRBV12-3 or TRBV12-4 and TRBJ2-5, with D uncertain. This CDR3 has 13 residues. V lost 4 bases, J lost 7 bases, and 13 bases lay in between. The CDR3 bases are TGTGCCAGCAGTTCGATTGACGTAGGGACCCAGTACTTC. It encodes CASSSIDVGTQYF.

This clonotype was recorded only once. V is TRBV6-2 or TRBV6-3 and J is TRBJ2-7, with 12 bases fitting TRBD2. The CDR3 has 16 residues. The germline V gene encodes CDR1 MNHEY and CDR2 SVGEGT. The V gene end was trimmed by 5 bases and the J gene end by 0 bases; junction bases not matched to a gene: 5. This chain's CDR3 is CASSPPSGRASYEQYF. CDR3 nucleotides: TGTGCCAGCAGTCCACCTAGCGGGAGGGCCTCCTACGAGCAGTACTTC.

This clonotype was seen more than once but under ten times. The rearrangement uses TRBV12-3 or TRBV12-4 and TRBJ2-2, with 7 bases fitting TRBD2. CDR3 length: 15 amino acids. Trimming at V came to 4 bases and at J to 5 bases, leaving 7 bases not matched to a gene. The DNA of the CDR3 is TGTGCCAGCAGTTACCCTAGCGGTGTAACCGGGGAGCTGTTTTTT. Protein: CASSYPSGVTGELFF.

CDR3 DNA sequence: TGTGCCTGGAGTAGGGCCAGGGCTGGCTATGGCTACACCTTC. Residues: CAWSRARAGYGYTF. The gene calls are TRBV30 and TRBJ1-2; D is possibly TRBD1 (5 bases). The ends were cut back, 2 bases at V and 4 bases at J, with 14 bases in the middle. Per the germline V gene, CDR1 is GTSNPN and CDR2 is SVGIG (reference sequence). CDR3 length: 14 residues.

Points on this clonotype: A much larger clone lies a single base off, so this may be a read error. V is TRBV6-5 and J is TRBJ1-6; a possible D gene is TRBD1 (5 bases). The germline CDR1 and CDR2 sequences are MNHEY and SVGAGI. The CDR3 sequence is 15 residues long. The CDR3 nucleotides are TGTGCCAGCAGTTACCGGGGCCCTCGGGCTTCACGCCTCCACTTT. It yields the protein CASSYRGPRASRLHF.

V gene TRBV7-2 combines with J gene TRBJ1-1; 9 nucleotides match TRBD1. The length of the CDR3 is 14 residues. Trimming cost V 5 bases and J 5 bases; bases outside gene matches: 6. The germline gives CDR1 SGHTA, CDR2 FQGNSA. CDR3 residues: CASSQDRGWTEAFF. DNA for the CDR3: TGTGCCAGCAGCCAGGACAGGGGTTGGACTGAAGCTTTCTTT.

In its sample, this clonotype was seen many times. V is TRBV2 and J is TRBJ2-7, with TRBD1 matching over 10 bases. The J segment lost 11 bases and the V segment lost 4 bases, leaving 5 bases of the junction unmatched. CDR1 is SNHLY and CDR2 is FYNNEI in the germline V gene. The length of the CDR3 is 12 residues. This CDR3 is CASSGDRGPKYF. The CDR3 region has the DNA TGTGCCAGCAGTGGCGACAGGGGGCCGAAGTACTTC.

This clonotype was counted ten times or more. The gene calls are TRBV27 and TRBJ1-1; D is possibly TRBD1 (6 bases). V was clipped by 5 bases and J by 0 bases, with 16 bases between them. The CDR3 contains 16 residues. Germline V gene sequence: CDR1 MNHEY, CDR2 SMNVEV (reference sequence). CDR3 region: CASSRDRIPVNTEAFF. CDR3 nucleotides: TGTGCCAGCAGTCGAGACAGGATCCCCGTGAACACTGAAGCTTTCTTT.

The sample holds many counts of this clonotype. Here the CDR3 reads CASSLAADTVYNEQFF. The CDR3 DNA sequence: TGTGCCAGCAGTTTGGCGGCGGACACCGTATACAATGAGCAGTTCTTC. The chain combines TRBV12-3 or TRBV12-4 with TRBJ2-1, with D maybe TRBD1 (5 bases). The V gene lost 3 bases and the J gene lost 4 bases, with 16 bases spanning the gap. The CDR3 length is 16 residues.

CDR3: CASRDRATNTEAFF. The CDR3 DNA follows: TGTGCCAGCAGGGACAGGGCCACTAACACTGAAGCTTTCTTT. The V call is TRBV6-1, the J call TRBJ1-1; 8 bases align to TRBD1. The CDR3 is 14 residues long. CDR1 MNHNS and CDR2 SASEGT come from the germline V gene. The V gene end was trimmed by 6 bases and the J gene end by 2 bases; junction bases not matched to a gene: 5.

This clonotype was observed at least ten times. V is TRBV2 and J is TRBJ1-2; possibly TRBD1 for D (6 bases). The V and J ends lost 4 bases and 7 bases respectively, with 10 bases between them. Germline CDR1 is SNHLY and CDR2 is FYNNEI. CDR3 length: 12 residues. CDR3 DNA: TGTGCCAGCAGTGTACAGGGTGGTGGCTACACCTTC. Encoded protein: CASSVQGGGYTF.

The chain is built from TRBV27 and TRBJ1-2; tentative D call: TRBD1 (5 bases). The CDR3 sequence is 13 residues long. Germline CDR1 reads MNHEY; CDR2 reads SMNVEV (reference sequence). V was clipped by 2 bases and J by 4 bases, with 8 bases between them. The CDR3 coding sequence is TGTGCCAGCAGTTTAGGACACCCCTATGGCTACACCTTC. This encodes CASSLGHPYGYTF.

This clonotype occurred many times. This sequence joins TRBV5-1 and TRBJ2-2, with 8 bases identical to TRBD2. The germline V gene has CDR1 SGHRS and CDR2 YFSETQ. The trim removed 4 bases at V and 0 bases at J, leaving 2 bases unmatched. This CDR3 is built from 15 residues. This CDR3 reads CASSLTSANTGELFF. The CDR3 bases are TGCGCCAGCAGCCTGACTAGCGCGAACACCGGGGAGCTGTTTTTT. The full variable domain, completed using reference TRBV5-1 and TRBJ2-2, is KAGVTQTPRYLIKTRGQQVTLSCSPISGHRSVSWYQQTPGQGLQFLFEYFSETQRNKGNFPGRFSGRQFSNSRSEMNVSTLELGDSALYLCASSLTSANTGELFFGEGSRLTVL.

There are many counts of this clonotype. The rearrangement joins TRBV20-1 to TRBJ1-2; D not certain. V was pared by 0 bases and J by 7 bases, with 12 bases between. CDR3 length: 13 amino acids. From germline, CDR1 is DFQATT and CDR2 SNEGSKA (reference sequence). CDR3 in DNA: TGCAGTGCTAGAGATGAGGGCAACCGTGGCTACACCTTC. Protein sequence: CSARDEGNRGYTF.

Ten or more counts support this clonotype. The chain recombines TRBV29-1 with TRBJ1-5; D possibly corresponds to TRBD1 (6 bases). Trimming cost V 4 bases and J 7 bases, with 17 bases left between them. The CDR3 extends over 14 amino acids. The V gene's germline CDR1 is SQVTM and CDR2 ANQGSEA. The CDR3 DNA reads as TGCAGCGTTGCGGATACAGGGCTTAGGCAGCCCCAGCATTTT. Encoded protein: CSVADTGLRQPQHF.

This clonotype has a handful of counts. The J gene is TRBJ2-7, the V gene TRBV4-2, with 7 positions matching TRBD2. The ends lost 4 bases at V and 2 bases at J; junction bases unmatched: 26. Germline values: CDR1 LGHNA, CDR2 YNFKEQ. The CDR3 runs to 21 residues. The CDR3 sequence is CASSPSRGAGPNPPGAYEQYF. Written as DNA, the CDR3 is TGTGCCAGCAGCCCGTCCCGGGGAGCGGGACCCAACCCTCCGGGGGCCTACGAGCAGTACTTC.

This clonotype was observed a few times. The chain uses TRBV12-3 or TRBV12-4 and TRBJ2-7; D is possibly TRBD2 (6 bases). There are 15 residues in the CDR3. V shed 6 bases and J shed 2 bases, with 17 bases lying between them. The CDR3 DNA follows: TGTGCCAGCAGCCCTCGGGAGCTTACCACCTACGAGCAGTACTTC. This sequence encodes CASSPRELTTYEQYF.

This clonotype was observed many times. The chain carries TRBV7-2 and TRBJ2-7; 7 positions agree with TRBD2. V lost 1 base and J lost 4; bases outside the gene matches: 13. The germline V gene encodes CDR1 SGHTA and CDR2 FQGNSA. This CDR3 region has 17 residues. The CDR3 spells CASSLGGGRMGGYEQYF. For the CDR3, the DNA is TGTGCCAGCAGCTTAGGCGGCGGGAGAATGGGGGGGTACGAGCAGTACTTC.

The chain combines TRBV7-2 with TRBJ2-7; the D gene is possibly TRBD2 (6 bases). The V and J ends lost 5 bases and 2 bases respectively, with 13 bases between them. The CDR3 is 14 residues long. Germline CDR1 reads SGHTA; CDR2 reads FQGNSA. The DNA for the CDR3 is TGTGCCAGCAGCCGGGAGCTACCCCCCTACGAGCAGTACTTC. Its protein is CASSRELPPYEQYF.

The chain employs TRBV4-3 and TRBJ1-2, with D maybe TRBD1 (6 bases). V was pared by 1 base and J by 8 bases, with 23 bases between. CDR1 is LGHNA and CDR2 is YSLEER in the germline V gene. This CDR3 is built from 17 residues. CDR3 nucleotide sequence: TGCGCCAGCAGCCAAGCACGCAGGGGCGGCCCTACTTTCGGCTACACCTTC. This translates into CASSQARRGGPTFGYTF.

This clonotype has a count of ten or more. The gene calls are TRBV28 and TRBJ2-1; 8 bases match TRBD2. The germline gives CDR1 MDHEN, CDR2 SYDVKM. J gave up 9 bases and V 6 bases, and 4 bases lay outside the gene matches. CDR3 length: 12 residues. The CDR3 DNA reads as TGTGCCAGCAGCGTCGGACTAGCTGAGCAGTTCTTC. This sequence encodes CASSVGLAEQFF.

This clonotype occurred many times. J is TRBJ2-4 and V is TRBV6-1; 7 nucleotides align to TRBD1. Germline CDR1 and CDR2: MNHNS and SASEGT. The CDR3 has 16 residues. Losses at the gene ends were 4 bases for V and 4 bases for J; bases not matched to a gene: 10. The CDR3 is CASSARVGQLKNIQYF. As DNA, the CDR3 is TGTGCCAGCAGTGCTCGGGTGGGACAGCTAAAAAACATTCAGTACTTC.

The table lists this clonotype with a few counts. The CDR3 DNA reads TGTGCCAGCAGCCAATTAAGCGGGAGTGTCCACGAGCAGTACTTC. Translated: CASSQLSGSVHEQYF. The chain employs TRBV3-1 and TRBJ2-7, with 8 bases that match TRBD2. The CDR3 covers 15 residues. Trimming took 2 bases from V and 5 from J; bases not matched to a gene: 8. Per the germline V gene, CDR1 is LGHDT and CDR2 is YNNKEL (reference sequence).

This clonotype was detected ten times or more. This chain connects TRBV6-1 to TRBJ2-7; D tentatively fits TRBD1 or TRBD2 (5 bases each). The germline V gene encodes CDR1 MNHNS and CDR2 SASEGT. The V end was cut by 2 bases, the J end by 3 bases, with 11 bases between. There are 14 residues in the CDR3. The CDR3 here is CASSELGAVYEQYF. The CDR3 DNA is TGTGCCAGCAGTGAACTCGGGGCAGTCTACGAGCAGTACTTC.

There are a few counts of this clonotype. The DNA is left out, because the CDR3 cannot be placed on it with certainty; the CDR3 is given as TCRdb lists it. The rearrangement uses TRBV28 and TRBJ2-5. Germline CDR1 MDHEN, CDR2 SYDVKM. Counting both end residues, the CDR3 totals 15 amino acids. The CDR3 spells CASTIFGEAKETQYF.